This T cell receptor beta chain was recovered during a study of tumor and adjacent non-tumor tissue in lung cancer. Across the whole study: Histology: around twelve adenocarcinoma, a couple of squamous cell carcinoma, 1 small cell lung cancer.

The CDR3 extends over 15 amino acids. In germline, CDR1 is SGHNT, CDR2 YENEEA. RNA was extracted from bulk tissue without any cell sorting. Chemotherapy-naive patients with new lung cancer underwent thoracic surgery in China, August–late 2014. Turning to this clonotype: No antigen is known for it. Given the absence of the conserved phenylalanine or tryptophan at the CDR3 end, a read error is likely.

Whole-study results and caveats: Significantly higher TCR diversity was found in tumor than normal lung.

TCRbeta libraries were built with three rounds of nested PCR, modified from ARM-PCR. A single record per CDR3 protein comes from TCRdb applying MiXCR to the multiplex PCR reads. Among fewer than 120,000 distinct CDR3 sequences listed, 84% were seen once. Material for sequencing was lung tumor tissue. The TCR comes from a man between 65 and 85 years old with non-small cell lung cancer. The chain employs TRBV11-3 and TRBJ2-3; TRBD2 might be the D (5 bases). The CDR3 coding sequence is TGTACCAGCACCCGTCGGGAAGTAAGCGCAGATACGCAGTATTTG. As protein: CTSTRREVSADTQYL.